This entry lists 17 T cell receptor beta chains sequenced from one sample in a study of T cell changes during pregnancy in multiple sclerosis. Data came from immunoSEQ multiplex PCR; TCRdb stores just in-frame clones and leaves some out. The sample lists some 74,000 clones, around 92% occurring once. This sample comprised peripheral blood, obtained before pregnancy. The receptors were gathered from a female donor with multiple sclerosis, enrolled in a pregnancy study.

CDR3 sequence: CASANRLAGQNTQYF. The CDR3 nucleotides read TGTGCCAGCGCAAATAGACTAGCGGGACAGAATACGCAGTATTTT. V gene TRBV28 combines with J gene TRBJ2-3, with TRBD2 identical over 11 bases. Germline-derived CDR1 and CDR2 are MDHEN and SYDVKM. J lost 7 bases, V lost 8 bases, and 11 bases had no gene match. There are 15 residues in the CDR3. Drawing the rest from reference TRBV28 and TRBJ2-3, the complete variable domain is DVKVTQSSRYLVKRTGEKVFLECVQDMDHENMFWYRQDPGLGLRLIYFSYDVKMKEKGDIPEGYSVSREKKERFSLILESASTNQTSMYLCASANRLAGQNTQYFGPGTRLTVL.

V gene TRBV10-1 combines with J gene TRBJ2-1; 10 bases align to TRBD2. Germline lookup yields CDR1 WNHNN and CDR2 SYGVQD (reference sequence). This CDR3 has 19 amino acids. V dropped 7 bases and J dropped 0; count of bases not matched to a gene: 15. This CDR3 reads CASTPSGSPSMSSYNEQFF. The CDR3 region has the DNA TGCGCCAGCACCCCTAGCGGGAGTCCCTCCATGAGCTCCTACAATGAGCAGTTCTTC.

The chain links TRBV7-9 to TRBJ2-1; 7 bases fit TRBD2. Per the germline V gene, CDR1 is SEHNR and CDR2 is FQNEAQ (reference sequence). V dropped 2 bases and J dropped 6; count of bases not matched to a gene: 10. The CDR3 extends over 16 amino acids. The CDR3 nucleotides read TGTGCCAGCAGCTTATTAACTAGCGTTATACTCAATGAGCAGTTCTTC. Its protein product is CASSLLTSVILNEQFF. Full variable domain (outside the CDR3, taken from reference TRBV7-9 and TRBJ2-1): DTGVSQNPRHKITKRGQNVTFRCDPISEHNRLYWYRQTLGQGPEFLTYFQNEAQLEKSRLLSDRFSAERPKGSFSTLEIQRTEQGDSAMYLCASSLLTSVILNEQFFGPGTRLTVL.

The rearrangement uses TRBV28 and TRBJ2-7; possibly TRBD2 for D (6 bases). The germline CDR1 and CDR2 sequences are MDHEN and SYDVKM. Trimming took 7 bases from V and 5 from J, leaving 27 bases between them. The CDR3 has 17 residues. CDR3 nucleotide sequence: TGTGCCAGCAAAGCCCATGAGGGGCTAGCGAGTATGAACGAGCAGTACTTC. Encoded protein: CASKAHEGLASMNEQYF.

This CDR3 reads CASSDNRAPGANVLTF. The CDR3 region has the DNA TGTGCCAGCAGCGACAACAGGGCTCCTGGGGCCAACGTCCTGACTTTC. The V and J genes are TRBV6-6 and TRBJ2-6, with D perhaps TRBD1 (6 bases). V lost 6 bases, J lost 2 bases, and 14 bases lay in between. The germline gives CDR1 MNHNY, CDR2 SVGAGI (reference sequence). This CDR3 region has 16 residues.

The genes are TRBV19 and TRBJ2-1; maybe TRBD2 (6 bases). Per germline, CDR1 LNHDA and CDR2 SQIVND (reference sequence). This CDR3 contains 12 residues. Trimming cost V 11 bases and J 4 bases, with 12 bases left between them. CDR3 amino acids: CAPGERYNEQFF. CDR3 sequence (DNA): TGTGCCCCGGGGGAACGTTACAATGAGCAGTTCTTC.

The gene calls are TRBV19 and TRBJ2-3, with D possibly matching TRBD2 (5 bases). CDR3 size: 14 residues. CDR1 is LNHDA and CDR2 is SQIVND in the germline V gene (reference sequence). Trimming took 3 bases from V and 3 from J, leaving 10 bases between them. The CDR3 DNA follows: TGTGCCAGTAGTATTCGGACTGAAACAGATACGCAGTATTTT. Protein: CASSIRTETDTQYF. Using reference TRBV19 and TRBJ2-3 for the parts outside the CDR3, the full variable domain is DGGITQSPKYLFRKEGQNVTLSCEQNLNHDAMYWYRQDPGQGLRLIYYSQIVNDFQKGDIAEGYSVSREKKESFPLTVTSAQKNPTAFYLCASSIRTETDTQYFGPGTRLTVL.

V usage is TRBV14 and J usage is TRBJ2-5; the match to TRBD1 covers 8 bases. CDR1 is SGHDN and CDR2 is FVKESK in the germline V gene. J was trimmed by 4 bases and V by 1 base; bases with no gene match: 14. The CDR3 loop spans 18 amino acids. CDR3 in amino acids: CASSQVGSRTGFGETQYF. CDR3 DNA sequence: TGTGCCAGCAGCCAAGTTGGAAGCCGGACAGGGTTCGGAGAGACCCAGTACTTC.

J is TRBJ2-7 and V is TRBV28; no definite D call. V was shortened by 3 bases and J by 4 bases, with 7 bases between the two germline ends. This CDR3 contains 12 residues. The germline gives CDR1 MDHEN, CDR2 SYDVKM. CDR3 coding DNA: TGTGCCAGCAGTTTCGCAGGATACGAGCAGTACTTC. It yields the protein CASSFAGYEQYF.

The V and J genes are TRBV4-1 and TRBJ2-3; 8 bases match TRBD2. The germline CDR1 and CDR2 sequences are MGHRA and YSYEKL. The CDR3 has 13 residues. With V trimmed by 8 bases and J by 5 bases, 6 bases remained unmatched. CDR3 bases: TGCGCCAGCTTCGAGCGGGAGATAGATACGCAGTATTTT. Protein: CASFEREIDTQYF.

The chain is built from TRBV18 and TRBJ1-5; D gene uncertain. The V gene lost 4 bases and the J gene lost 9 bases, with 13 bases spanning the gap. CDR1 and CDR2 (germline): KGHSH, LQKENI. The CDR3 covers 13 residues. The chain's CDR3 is CASSLQPLRPQHF. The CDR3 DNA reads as TGTGCCAGCTCACTACAGCCCCTCCGGCCCCAGCATTTT.

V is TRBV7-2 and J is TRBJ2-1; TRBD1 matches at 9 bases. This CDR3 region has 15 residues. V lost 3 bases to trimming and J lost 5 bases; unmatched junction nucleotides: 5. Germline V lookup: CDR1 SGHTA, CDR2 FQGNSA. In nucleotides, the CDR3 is TGTGCCAGCAGCTTTACAGGGGGCATCGACAATGAGCAGTTCTTC. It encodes CASSFTGGIDNEQFF.

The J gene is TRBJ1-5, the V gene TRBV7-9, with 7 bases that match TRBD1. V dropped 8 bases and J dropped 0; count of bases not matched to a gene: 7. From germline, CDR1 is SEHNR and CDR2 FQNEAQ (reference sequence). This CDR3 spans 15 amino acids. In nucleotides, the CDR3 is TGTGCCAGCTCGCGACAGGGACATAGCAATCAGCCCCAGCATTTT. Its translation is CASSRQGHSNQPQHF. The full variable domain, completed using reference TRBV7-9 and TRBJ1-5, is DTGVSQNPRHKITKRGQNVTFRCDPISEHNRLYWYRQTLGQGPEFLTYFQNEAQLEKSRLLSDRFSAERPKGSFSTLEIQRTEQGDSAMYLCASSRQGHSNQPQHFGDGTRLSIL.

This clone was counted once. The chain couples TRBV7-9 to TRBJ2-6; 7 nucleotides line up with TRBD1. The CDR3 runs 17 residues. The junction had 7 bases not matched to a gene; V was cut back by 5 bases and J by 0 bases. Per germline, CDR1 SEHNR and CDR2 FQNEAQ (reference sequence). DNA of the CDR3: TGTGCCAGCAGCCCGGGGTGGGACAGCTCTGGGGCCAACGTCCTGACTTTC. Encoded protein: CASSPGWDSSGANVLTF.

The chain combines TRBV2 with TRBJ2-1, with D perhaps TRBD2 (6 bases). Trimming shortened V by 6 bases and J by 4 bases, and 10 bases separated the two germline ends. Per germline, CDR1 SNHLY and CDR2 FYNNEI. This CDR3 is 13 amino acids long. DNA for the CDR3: TGTGCCAGCAGGGGGCGGGGTTACAATGAGCAGTTCTTC. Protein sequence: CASRGRGYNEQFF.

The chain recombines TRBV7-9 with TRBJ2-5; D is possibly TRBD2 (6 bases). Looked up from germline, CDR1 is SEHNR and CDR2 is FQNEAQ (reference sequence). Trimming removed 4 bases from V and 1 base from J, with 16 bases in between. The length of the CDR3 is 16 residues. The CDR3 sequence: CASSSRQLAVQETQYF. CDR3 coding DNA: TGTGCCAGCAGCTCCCGCCAACTAGCAGTCCAAGAGACCCAGTACTTC.

The DNA of the CDR3 is TGTGCCAGTAGTTTTACCTCAGGGGCCAGCACAGATACGCAGTATTTT. It yields the protein CASSFTSGASTDTQYF. This chain links TRBV19 with TRBJ2-3, with D tentatively TRBD1 (6 bases). Trimming stripped 5 bases from V and 0 bases from J, with 15 bases between. Germline CDR1 and CDR2: LNHDA and SQIVND (reference sequence). The CDR3 is made up of 16 amino acids.